The T cell receptor (beta chain) described here comes from a study of sequential checkpoint blockade in melanoma. From germline, CDR1 is SGDLS and CDR2 YYNGEE. This CDR3 comprises 14 residues. Method: immunoSEQ multiplex PCR; TCRdb's copy keeps in-frame clones and lacks some. The sample consists of 9,500 to 15,000 clones, around 83% of them appearing once. Treatment denoted: randomized to nivolumab then ipilimumab (arm A) or the reverse (arm B). Live CD3+CD8+ CD19− CD56− cells were sorted from PBMCs. The TCR sequence derives from a human donor with melanoma. The J gene is TRBJ2-5, the V gene TRBV9; 8 bases fit TRBD1. The end of the DNA is better explained by TRBJ2-7, so the J call may be wrong. The sample in question was CD8+ T cells sorted from blood (inferred from file names), obtained from a patient given nivolumab and ipilimumab in sequence. Here the CDR3 DNA reads TGTGCCAGCAGCGTAGGACAGGGGCGGTACGAGCAGTACTTC. It yields the protein CASSVGQGRYEQYF.